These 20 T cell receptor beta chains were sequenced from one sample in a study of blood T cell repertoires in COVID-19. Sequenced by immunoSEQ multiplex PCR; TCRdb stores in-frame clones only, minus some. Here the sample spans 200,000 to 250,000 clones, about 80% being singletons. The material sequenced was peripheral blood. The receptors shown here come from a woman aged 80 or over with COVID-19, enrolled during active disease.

CDR3 coding DNA: TGTGCCAGCTGCATATCGACGGGATATAATTCACCCCTCCACTTT. Protein sequence: CASCISTGYNSPLHF. This chain uses TRBV7-8 with TRBJ1-6; D is uncertain. V lost 8 bases to trimming and J lost 4 bases, with 15 bases between them. The CDR3 spans 15 residues. Germline V lookup: CDR1 SGHVS, CDR2 FQNEAQ.

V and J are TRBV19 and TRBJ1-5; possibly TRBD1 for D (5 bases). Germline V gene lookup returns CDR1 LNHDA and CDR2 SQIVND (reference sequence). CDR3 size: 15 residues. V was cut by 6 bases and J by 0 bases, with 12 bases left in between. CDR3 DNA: TGTGCCAGTAGGGTACAGGCCTATAGCAATCAGCCCCAGCATTTT. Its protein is CASRVQAYSNQPQHF. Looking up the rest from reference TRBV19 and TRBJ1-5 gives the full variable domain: DGGITQSPKYLFRKEGQNVTLSCEQNLNHDAMYWYRQDPGQGLRLIYYSQIVNDFQKGDIAEGYSVSREKKESFPLTVTSAQKNPTAFYLCASRVQAYSNQPQHFGDGTRLSIL.

The CDR3 sequence is CASNKGLVFNEQFF. For the CDR3, the DNA is TGTGCCAGTAACAAGGGACTAGTTTTCAATGAGCAGTTCTTC. The gene calls are TRBV19 and TRBJ2-1; TRBD2 aligns across 8 bases. V dropped 7 bases and J dropped 6; count of bases not matched to a gene: 8. Germline V gene data show CDR1 as LNHDA and CDR2 as SQIVND (reference sequence). There are 14 residues in the CDR3.

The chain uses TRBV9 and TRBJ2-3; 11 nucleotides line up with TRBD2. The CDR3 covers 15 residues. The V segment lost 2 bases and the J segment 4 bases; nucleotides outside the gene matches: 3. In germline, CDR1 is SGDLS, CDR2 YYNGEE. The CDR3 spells CASSVGSGGADTQYF. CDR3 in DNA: TGTGCCAGCAGCGTTGGTAGCGGGGGGGCAGATACGCAGTATTTT.

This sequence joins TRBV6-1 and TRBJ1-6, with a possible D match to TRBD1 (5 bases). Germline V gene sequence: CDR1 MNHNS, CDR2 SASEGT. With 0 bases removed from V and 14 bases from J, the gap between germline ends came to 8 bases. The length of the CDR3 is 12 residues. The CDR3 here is CASSEAGRALHF. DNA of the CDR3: TGTGCCAGCAGTGAAGCTGGCAGGGCCCTCCACTTT.

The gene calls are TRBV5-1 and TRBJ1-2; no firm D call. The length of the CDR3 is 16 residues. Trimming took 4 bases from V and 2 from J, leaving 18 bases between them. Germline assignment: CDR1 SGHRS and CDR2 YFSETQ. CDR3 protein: CASSEGGPPTNYGYTF. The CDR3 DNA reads TGCGCCAGCAGCGAGGGTGGTCCGCCGACAAACTATGGCTACACCTTC.

This CDR3 reads CSVGQGGEKLFF. The CDR3 DNA is TGCAGCGTCGGACAGGGGGGTGAAAAACTGTTTTTT. The genes are TRBV29-1 and TRBJ1-4; 10 nucleotides agree with TRBD1. From germline, CDR1 is SQVTM and CDR2 ANQGSEA. V lost 6 bases and J lost 7; bases outside the gene matches: 2. The CDR3 spans 12 residues. The variable domain in full, with the rest retrieved from reference TRBV29-1 and TRBJ1-4, is SAVISQKPSRDICQRGTSLTIQCQVDSQVTMMFWYRQQPGQSLTLIATANQGSEATYESGFVIDKFPISRPNLTFSTLTVSNMSPEDSSIYLCSVGQGGEKLFFGSGTQLSVL.

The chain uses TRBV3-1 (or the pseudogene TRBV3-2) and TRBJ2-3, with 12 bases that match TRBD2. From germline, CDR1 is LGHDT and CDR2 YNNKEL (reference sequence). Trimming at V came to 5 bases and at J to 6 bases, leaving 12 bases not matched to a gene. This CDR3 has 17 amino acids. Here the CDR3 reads CASSSTSGRPPRDTQYF. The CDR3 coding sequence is TGTGCCAGCAGCTCGACTAGCGGGAGACCACCACGGGATACGCAGTATTTT.

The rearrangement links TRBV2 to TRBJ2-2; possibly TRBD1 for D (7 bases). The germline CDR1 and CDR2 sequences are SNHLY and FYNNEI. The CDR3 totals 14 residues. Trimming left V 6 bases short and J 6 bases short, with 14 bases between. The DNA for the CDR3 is TGTGCCAGCAGGGCAGACAGGGAGGCCGGGGAGCTGTTTTTT. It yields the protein CASRADREAGELFF.

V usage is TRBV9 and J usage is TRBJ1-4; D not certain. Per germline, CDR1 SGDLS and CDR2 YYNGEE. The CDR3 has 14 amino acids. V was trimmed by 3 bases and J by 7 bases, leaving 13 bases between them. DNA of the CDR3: TGTGCCAGCAGCGCGGCCCAAGGAGGTGAAAAACTGTTTTTT. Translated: CASSAAQGGEKLFF.

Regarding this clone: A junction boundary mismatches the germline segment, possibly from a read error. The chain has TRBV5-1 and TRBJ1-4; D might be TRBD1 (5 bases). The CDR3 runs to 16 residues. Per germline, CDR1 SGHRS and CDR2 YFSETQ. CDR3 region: CASSLVGTGAKEKLFF. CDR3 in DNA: TGCGCCAGCAGCTTGGTGGGTACAGGTGCTAAAGAAAAACTGTTTTTT.

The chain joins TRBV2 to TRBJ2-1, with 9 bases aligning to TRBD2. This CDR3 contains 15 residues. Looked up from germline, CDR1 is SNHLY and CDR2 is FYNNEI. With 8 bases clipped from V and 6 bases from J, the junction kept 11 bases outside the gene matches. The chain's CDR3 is CASCSVAGGINEQFF. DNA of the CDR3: TGTGCCAGCTGCTCGGTTGCGGGGGGGATCAATGAGCAGTTCTTC.

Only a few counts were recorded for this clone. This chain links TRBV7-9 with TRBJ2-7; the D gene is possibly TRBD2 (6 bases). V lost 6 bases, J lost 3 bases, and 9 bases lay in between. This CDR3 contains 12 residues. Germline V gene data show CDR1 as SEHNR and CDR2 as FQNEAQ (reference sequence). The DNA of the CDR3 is TGTGCCAGCAGATGGGGGGACTACGAGCAGTACTTC. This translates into CASRWGDYEQYF.

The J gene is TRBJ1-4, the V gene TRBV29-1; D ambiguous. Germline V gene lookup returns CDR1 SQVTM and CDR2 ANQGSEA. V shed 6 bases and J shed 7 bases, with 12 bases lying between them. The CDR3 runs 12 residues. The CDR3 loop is CSVGYGGEKLFF. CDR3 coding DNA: TGCAGCGTCGGGTACGGCGGTGAAAAACTGTTTTTT.

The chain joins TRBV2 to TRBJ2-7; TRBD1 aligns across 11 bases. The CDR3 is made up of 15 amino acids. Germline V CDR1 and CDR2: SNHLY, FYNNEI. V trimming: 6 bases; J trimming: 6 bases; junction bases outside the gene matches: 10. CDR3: CASSPTGTGGLEQYF. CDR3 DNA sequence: TGTGCCAGCAGCCCTACCGGGACAGGGGGTCTCGAGCAGTACTTC.

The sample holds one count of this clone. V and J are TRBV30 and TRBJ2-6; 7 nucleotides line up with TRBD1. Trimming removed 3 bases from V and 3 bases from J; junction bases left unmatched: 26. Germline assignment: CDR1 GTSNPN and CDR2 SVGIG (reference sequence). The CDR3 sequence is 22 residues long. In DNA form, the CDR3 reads TGTGCCTGGAGAAGGGGGCGCTCCACCCTTCGACCGACGGCTTTTGGGGCCAACGTCCTGACTTTC. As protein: CAWRRGRSTLRPTAFGANVLTF.

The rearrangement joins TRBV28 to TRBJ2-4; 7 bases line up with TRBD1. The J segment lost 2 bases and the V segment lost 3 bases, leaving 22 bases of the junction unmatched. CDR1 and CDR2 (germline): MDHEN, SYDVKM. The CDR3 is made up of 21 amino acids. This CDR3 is CASSFFGYRSTGDQSKNIQYF. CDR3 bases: TGTGCCAGCAGTTTTTTCGGGTACCGATCCACAGGGGACCAATCCAAAAACATTCAGTACTTC.

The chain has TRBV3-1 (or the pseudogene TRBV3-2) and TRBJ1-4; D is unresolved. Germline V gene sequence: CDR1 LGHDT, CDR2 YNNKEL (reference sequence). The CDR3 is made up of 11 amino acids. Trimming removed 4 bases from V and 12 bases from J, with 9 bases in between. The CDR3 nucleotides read TGTGCCAGCAGCCGGGGAGCGGAACTGTTTTTT. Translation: CASSRGAELFF.

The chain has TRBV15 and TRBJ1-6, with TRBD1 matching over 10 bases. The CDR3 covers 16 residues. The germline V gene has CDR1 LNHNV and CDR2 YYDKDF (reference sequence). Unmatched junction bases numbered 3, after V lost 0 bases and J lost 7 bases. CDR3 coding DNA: TGTGCCACCAGCAGAGATCCGGGACAGGGGAATTCACCCCTCCACTTT. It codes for CATSRDPGQGNSPLHF.

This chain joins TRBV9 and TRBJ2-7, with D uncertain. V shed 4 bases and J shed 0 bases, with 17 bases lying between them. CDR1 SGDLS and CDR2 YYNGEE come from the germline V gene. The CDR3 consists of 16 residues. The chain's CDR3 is CASSPVWAESSYEQYF. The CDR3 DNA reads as TGTGCCAGCAGCCCAGTGTGGGCCGAGAGCTCCTACGAGCAGTACTTC.